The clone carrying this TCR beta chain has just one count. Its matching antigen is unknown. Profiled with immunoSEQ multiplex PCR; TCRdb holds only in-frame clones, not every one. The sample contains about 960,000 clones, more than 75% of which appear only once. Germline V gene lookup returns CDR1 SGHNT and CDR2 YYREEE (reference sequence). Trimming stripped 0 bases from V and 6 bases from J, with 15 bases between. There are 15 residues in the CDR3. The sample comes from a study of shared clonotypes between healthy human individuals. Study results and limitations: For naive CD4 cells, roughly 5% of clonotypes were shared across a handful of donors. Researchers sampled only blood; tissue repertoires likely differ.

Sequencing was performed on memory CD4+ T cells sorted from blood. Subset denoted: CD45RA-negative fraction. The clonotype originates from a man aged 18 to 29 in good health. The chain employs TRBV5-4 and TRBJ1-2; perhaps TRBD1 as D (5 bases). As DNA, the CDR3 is TGTGCCAGCAGCTTGGGCCTCTTATTGGGGGATGGCTACACCTTC. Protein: CASSLGLLLGDGYTF.